These T cell receptor beta chains were read from a single sample in a study of CD8+CD57+ T cells in acquired aplastic anemia. TCRdb re-called the reads through MiXCR, storing one row per CDR3 protein. The sample has more than 250,000 distinct CDR3 sequences; 45% to 70% are singletons. Sequencing was performed on sorted CD4+, CD8+, or CD8+CD57+ T cells (not recorded which) from PBMCs. These receptor sequences come from a human donor with severe aplastic anemia or a healthy control (not recorded which). CDR3s leave out the opening cysteine and the closing phenylalanine or tryptophan.

CDR3 | J | V
ASSLVAYEQY | TRBJ2-7 | TRBV12-3/TRBV12-4
ASSQDRVQETQY | TRBJ2-5 | TRBV2
ASSVAGGGTATDTQY | TRBJ2-3 | TRBV9
ASSSVPDYEQY | TRBJ2-7 | TRBV7-2
ASSLARTGLPEQY | TRBJ2-7 | TRBV7-2
ASKTTGTSVFRELL | TRBJ2-2 | TRBV19
ASSDSGSGEQF | TRBJ2-1 | TRBV6-4
ATLGNTEAF | TRBJ1-1 | TRBV30
ASSFLRDTEAF | TRBJ1-1 | TRBV7-3
SASPLLSSASTDTQY | TRBJ2-3 | TRBV20-1
ASSLGRLAGGSYEQY | TRBJ2-7 | TRBV5-1
ASRPAGHLRGDTQY | TRBJ2-3 | TRBV12-3/TRBV12-4
ASSPDGAGSASSIMAQH | TRBJ1-5 | TRBV14
ASGREAFETQY | TRBJ2-5 | TRBV7-2
ASRSVTHNEQF | TRBJ2-1 | TRBV7-9
ASSLVRYNEQF | TRBJ2-1 | TRBV27
SARDGLHPNQPQH | TRBJ1-5 | TRBV20-1
ASTGTGAGEQY | TRBJ2-7 | TRBV25-1
SARRILKETQY | TRBJ2-5 | TRBV20-1
ASATPGERDTQY | TRBJ2-3 | TRBV19
ASSPGSESTDAQY | TRBJ2-3 | TRBV4-1
ASTLPEISTEQF | TRBJ2-1 | TRBV6-6
ASSETGQNSPLH | TRBJ1-6 | TRBV2
ASSLVTFGGGFDEQF | TRBJ2-1 | TRBV5-1
ASSGLLGEHTEAF | TRBJ1-1 | TRBV25-1
ASSPGTSGKGETQY | TRBJ2-5 | TRBV7-8
SVHRRALPDTQY | TRBJ2-3 | TRBV29-1